The 3 T cell receptor beta chains given below trace back to one sample, sequenced in a study of CDR3 diversity in severe acne. TCRdb reprocessed the PCR reads with MiXCR, giving one entry per CDR3 protein. The sample shows tens of thousands of distinct CDR3 sequences, roughly 51% of them seen only once. Input material: blood. The origin of the receptors is a male donor in good health, without acne.

The V call is TRBV7-9, the J call TRBJ1-2; D unresolved. CDR3 size: 13 residues. V dropped 5 bases and J dropped 3 bases, with 10 bases sitting between them. Germline assignment: CDR1 SEHNR and CDR2 FQNEAQ (reference sequence). The CDR3: CASSPTRYYGYTF. Written as DNA, the CDR3 is TGTGCCAGCAGCCCGACCAGATACTATGGCTACACCTTC.

This rearrangement joins TRBV7-2 to TRBJ2-5; TRBD1 might be the D (5 bases). The CDR3 is made up of 14 amino acids. Between the trimmed V and J ends, which lost 7 bases and 1 base, there was a span of 13 bases. Germline V gene lookup returns CDR1 SGHTA and CDR2 FQGNSA. CDR3 sequence: CASTYGAAQETQYF. CDR3 DNA sequence: TGTGCCAGCACCTATGGGGCAGCCCAAGAGACCCAGTACTTC.

A remark on this clonotype: An end of the junction differs from the germline gene, which may be a read error. The J gene is TRBJ2-2, the V gene TRBV2; maybe TRBD2 (5 bases). CDR3 length equals 13 residues. Looked up from germline, CDR1 is SNHLY and CDR2 is FYNNEI. CDR3 residues: CASSTENTGELSF. The DNA of the CDR3 is TGTGCCAGCAGTACGGAGAACACCGGGGAGCTGTCTTTT.